The 31 T cell receptor beta chains below come from one sample, sequenced in a study of response to subunit inactivated influenza vaccine. TCRdb recomputed calls from the RT-PCR reads with MiXCR, one row per CDR3 protein. This table has 530,000 or so distinct CDR3 sequences, approximately 12% appearing once. The sequencing here drew on PBMCs from blood, taken on the day of vaccination. The receptors derive from a man aged 45 to 65 who received an inactivated influenza vaccine.

V is TRBV27 and J is TRBJ2-3, with 7 bases lining up with TRBD1. The CDR3 loop spans 16 amino acids. The junction had 7 bases not matched to a gene; V was cut back by 2 bases and J by 2 bases. In germline, CDR1 is MNHEY, CDR2 SMNVEV (reference sequence). CDR3 bases: TGTGCCAGCAGTTTACTGGGACAGCTGGTCACAGATACGCAGTATTTT. Translation: CASSLLGQLVTDTQYF.

This clonotype occurred many times. This chain links TRBV20-1 with TRBJ2-1; 8 bases are a match to TRBD2. Germline trimming cut 6 bases from V and 7 bases from J; bases unmatched to any gene: 8. The CDR3 covers 13 residues. Germline assignment: CDR1 DFQATT and CDR2 SNEGSKA (reference sequence). The CDR3 nucleotides read TGCAGTGCAAGTAGCGGGACGGTAAATGAGCAGTTCTTC. Translation: CSASSGTVNEQFF.

This clonotype was detected only a few times. The chain is built from TRBV20-1 and TRBJ2-1, with TRBD1 matching 8 bases. Germline trimming cut 5 bases from V and 4 bases from J; bases unmatched to any gene: 7. The CDR3 spans 14 residues. The V gene's germline CDR1 is DFQATT and CDR2 SNEGSKA (reference sequence). In DNA, the CDR3 is TGCAGTGCTGGGCACGGGACAGGTTACAATGAGCAGTTCTTC. Translated: CSAGHGTGYNEQFF.

This clonotype was seen only a few times. The gene calls are TRBV7-8 and TRBJ1-2, with 7 positions matching TRBD1. CDR3 length: 15 amino acids. Looked up from germline, CDR1 is SGHVS and CDR2 is FQNEAQ. Trimming at V came to 5 bases and at J to 5 bases, leaving 11 bases not matched to a gene. CDR3 residues: CASSPKQTGPYGYTF. DNA of the CDR3: TGTGCCAGCAGCCCGAAGCAGACAGGGCCTTATGGCTACACCTTC. The full variable domain, with the rest looked up from reference TRBV7-8 and TRBJ1-2, is GAGVSQSPRYKVAKRGQDVALRCDPISGHVSLFWYQQALGQGPEFLTYFQNEAQLDKSGLPSDRFFAERPEGSVSTLKIQRTQQEDSAVYLCASSPKQTGPYGYTFGSGTRLTVV.

The chain employs TRBV20-1 and TRBJ2-4; TRBD1 matches 8 bases. This CDR3 spans 17 amino acids. Germline V gene sequence: CDR1 DFQATT, CDR2 SNEGSKA (reference sequence). The V and J ends lost 2 bases and 1 base, in that order; junction bases with no gene match: 10. CDR3 sequence (DNA): TGCAGTGCTAGATTCCTCCGGGACAGGAACGCCAAAAACATTCAGTACTTC. It codes for CSARFLRDRNAKNIQYF.

This chain uses TRBV10-3 with TRBJ2-7, with D perhaps TRBD2 (5 bases). Trimming took 7 bases from V and 1 from J, leaving 17 bases between them. The CDR3 covers 15 residues. The germline gives CDR1 ENHRY, CDR2 SYGVKD. CDR3 region: CAIKPAEGKSYEQYF. The DNA for the CDR3 is TGTGCCATCAAGCCTGCCGAGGGTAAATCCTACGAGCAGTACTTC.

This clonotype was observed at least ten times. The V call is TRBV3-1, the J call TRBJ2-2; D ambiguous. The CDR3 has 13 residues. V gave up 2 bases and J gave up 7 bases, with 8 bases separating them. Germline loops: CDR1 LGHDT, CDR2 YNNKEL (reference sequence). The CDR3 nucleotides read TGTGCCAGCAGCCAAATCGTGGACGGGGAGCTGTTTTTT. Translating it yields CASSQIVDGELFF.

The chain carries TRBV2 and TRBJ2-5; TRBD2 matches at 9 bases. Per germline, CDR1 SNHLY and CDR2 FYNNEI. With V trimmed by 5 bases and J by 1 base, 8 bases remained unmatched. The CDR3 runs to 16 residues. CDR3 coding DNA: TGTGCCAGCAGTCGGGACTTAGCGGGGGTCCAAGAGACCCAGTACTTC. Translated: CASSRDLAGVQETQYF.

This clonotype was observed many times. This chain joins TRBV5-1 and TRBJ1-1; possible D gene TRBD1, 6 bases. This CDR3 region has 14 residues. Germline loops: CDR1 SGHRS, CDR2 YFSETQ. With 2 bases removed from V and 1 base from J, the gap between germline ends came to 9 bases. The CDR3 sequence is CASSLTGANTEAFF. Written as DNA, the CDR3 is TGCGCCAGCAGCTTAACGGGGGCGAACACTGAAGCTTTCTTT.

Only a few counts were recorded for this clonotype. The gene calls are TRBV10-3 and TRBJ2-2; 7 nucleotides agree with TRBD2. V was clipped by 2 bases and J by 6 bases; unmatched bases: 6. Germline V lookup: CDR1 ENHRY, CDR2 SYGVKD. There are 15 residues in the CDR3. The CDR3 loop is CAISEESGGAGELFF. CDR3 sequence (DNA): TGTGCCATCAGTGAGGAGTCGGGGGGAGCCGGGGAGCTGTTTTTT.

This clonotype was seen a handful of times. The chain is built from TRBV5-6 and TRBJ2-1; 7 positions match TRBD2. Germline-derived CDR1 and CDR2 are SGHDT and YYEEEE. The V gene end was trimmed by 1 base and the J gene end by 6 bases; junction bases not matched to a gene: 4. The CDR3 consists of 14 residues. The CDR3 bases are TGTGCCAGCAGCTTGCTCCCGGGGGGCAATGAGCAGTTCTTC. It translates to CASSLLPGGNEQFF.

This clonotype has only a few counts. The J gene is TRBJ2-3, the V gene TRBV15; possible D gene TRBD2, 5 bases. This CDR3 is built from 15 residues. CDR1 is LNHNV, CDR2 YYDKDF, per germline (reference sequence). The V and J ends lost 1 base and 4 bases respectively, with 12 bases between them. DNA of the CDR3: TGTGCCACCAGCAGAGCAATAGTTAGCGCAGATACGCAGTATTTT. Translation gives CATSRAIVSADTQYF. The full variable domain, in which reference TRBV15 and TRBJ2-3 provide the parts outside the CDR3, is DAMVIQNPRYQVTQFGKPVTLSCSQTLNHNVMYWYQQKSSQAPKLLFHYYDKDFNNEADTPDNFQSRRPNTSFCFLDIRSPGLGDTAMYLCATSRAIVSADTQYFGPGTRLTVL.

This clonotype has just a few counts. The chain couples TRBV9 to TRBJ2-7; 11 bases match TRBD1. The V gene's germline CDR1 is SGDLS and CDR2 YYNGEE. There are 15 residues in the CDR3. The J segment lost 6 bases and the V segment lost 2 bases, leaving 7 bases of the junction unmatched. Here the CDR3 DNA reads TGTGCCAGCAGCGTGGGACAGGGGGAATGGAGCGAGCAGTACTTC. As protein: CASSVGQGEWSEQYF.

This clonotype was seen many times. The rearrangement links TRBV28 to TRBJ1-5; D call uncertain. V was pared by 6 bases and J by 0 bases, with 18 bases between. The CDR3 consists of 17 residues. Per germline, CDR1 MDHEN and CDR2 SYDVKM. DNA for the CDR3: TGTGCCAGCAGCCCCATAAAGTGGGCTCCTAGCAATCAGCCCCAGCATTTT. It codes for CASSPIKWAPSNQPQHF. Full variable domain (rest looked up from reference TRBV28 and TRBJ1-5): DVKVTQSSRYLVKRTGEKVFLECVQDMDHENMFWYRQDPGLGLRLIYFSYDVKMKEKGDIPEGYSVSREKKERFSLILESASTNQTSMYLCASSPIKWAPSNQPQHFGDGTRLSIL.

The V gene is TRBV4-1, the J gene TRBJ2-3, with D maybe TRBD1 (5 bases). Trimming removed 8 bases at V and 1 base at J, with 16 bases between. CDR1 and CDR2 (germline): MGHRA, YSYEKL. This CDR3 has 15 residues. CDR3 DNA sequence: TGCGCCAGCGCCCAAGACAGTACCCGCACAGATACGCAGTATTTT. This encodes CASAQDSTRTDTQYF.

The V gene is TRBV6-2 or TRBV6-3, the J gene TRBJ2-7; D is unresolved. Trimming pared 4 bases from V and 2 bases from J, leaving 9 bases between. This CDR3 has 13 residues. The germline V gene encodes CDR1 MNHEY and CDR2 SVGEGT. CDR3 residues: CASSLPAAYEQYF. Written as DNA, the CDR3 is TGTGCCAGCAGTTTACCCGCAGCCTACGAGCAGTACTTC.

The rearrangement links TRBV20-1 to TRBJ1-1, with D hard to call. Germline V lookup: CDR1 DFQATT, CDR2 SNEGSKA (reference sequence). CDR3 length: 17 amino acids. Trimming pared 0 bases from V and 0 bases from J, leaving 17 bases between. CDR3 sequence (DNA): TGCAGTGCTAGAGATTGGAGGGTATCGGCTATGAACACTGAAGCTTTCTTT. Translation gives CSARDWRVSAMNTEAFF.

The chain employs TRBV7-9 and TRBJ1-4; a possible D gene is TRBD1 (5 bases). In germline, CDR1 is SEHNR, CDR2 FQNEAQ (reference sequence). V was cut by 2 bases and J by 7 bases, with 11 bases left in between. The CDR3 totals 14 residues. CDR3 protein: CASSLRGAGEKLFF. In DNA, the CDR3 is TGTGCCAGCAGCTTACGAGGGGCAGGTGAAAAACTGTTTTTT.

The chain carries TRBV7-8 and TRBJ2-5; 10 nucleotides align to TRBD2. The CDR3 runs to 17 residues. Germline lookup yields CDR1 SGHVS and CDR2 FQNEAQ. The trim removed 5 bases at V and 1 base at J, leaving 10 bases unmatched. The CDR3 DNA sequence: TGTGCCAGCAGCCCCTCTCTAGCGGGAGAGGTCCAAGAGACCCAGTACTTC. Translated: CASSPSLAGEVQETQYF.

This clonotype was detected a few times. The chain combines TRBV2 with TRBJ2-7; D unclear. CDR1 and CDR2 from the germline V gene are SNHLY and FYNNEI. V shed 6 bases and J shed 5 bases, with 8 bases lying between them. This CDR3 has 11 residues. The CDR3 reads CASSFPNEQYF. The CDR3 nucleotides are TGTGCCAGCAGCTTCCCGAACGAGCAGTACTTC.

The table lists this clonotype with a few counts. This chain joins TRBV14 and TRBJ2-7; 11 bases are a match to TRBD1. The V segment lost 4 bases and the J segment 6 bases; nucleotides outside the gene matches: 8. Germline CDR1 and CDR2: SGHDN and FVKESK. CDR3 length: 15 amino acids. The CDR3 nucleotides read TGTGCCAGCAGCCTAAGAAGGGGACAGGGGGGCGAGCAGTACTTC. Translated, it gives CASSLRRGQGGEQYF.

This clonotype was picked up a small number of times. The CDR3 DNA reads TGTGCCAGCAGCTCGTACTTCACGAGATACAATGAGCAGTTCTTC. Translated: CASSSYFTRYNEQFF. The gene calls are TRBV7-2 and TRBJ2-1, with D uncertain. Trimming removed 4 bases from V and 4 bases from J, with 14 bases in between. Germline CDR1 SGHTA, CDR2 FQGNSA. The CDR3 has 15 amino acids.

The sample holds many counts of this clonotype. This chain links TRBV5-1 with TRBJ1-1; D is possibly TRBD1 (5 bases). Looked up from germline, CDR1 is SGHRS and CDR2 is YFSETQ. This CDR3 contains 13 residues. The ends were cut back, 1 base at V and 7 bases at J, with 11 bases in the middle. CDR3 loop: CASSLNRDGEAFF. The CDR3 nucleotides read TGCGCCAGCAGCTTGAATCGGGACGGTGAAGCTTTCTTT. Full variable domain (outside the CDR3, taken from reference TRBV5-1 and TRBJ1-1): KAGVTQTPRYLIKTRGQQVTLSCSPISGHRSVSWYQQTPGQGLQFLFEYFSETQRNKGNFPGRFSGRQFSNSRSEMNVSTLELGDSALYLCASSLNRDGEAFFGQGTRLTVV.

This clonotype was counted a few times. The chain has TRBV7-9 and TRBJ1-6; D remains ambiguous. V gave up 5 bases and J gave up 0 bases, with 14 bases separating them. Germline CDR1 reads SEHNR; CDR2 reads FQNEAQ (reference sequence). The CDR3 totals 17 residues. The CDR3 here is CASSLSGSSSYNSPLHF. For the CDR3, the DNA is TGTGCCAGCAGCCTAAGCGGCTCGAGCTCCTATAATTCACCCCTCCACTTT.

This chain links TRBV2 with TRBJ1-5; TRBD1 is a possible D gene (6 bases). The CDR3 is made up of 13 amino acids. Germline V lookup: CDR1 SNHLY, CDR2 FYNNEI. V was clipped by 7 bases and J by 0 bases, with 7 bases between them. The CDR3 spells CASNRDSNQPQHF. The DNA of the CDR3 is TGTGCCAGCAACAGGGATAGCAATCAGCCCCAGCATTTT.

This clonotype appeared many times. The chain is built from TRBV24-1 and TRBJ2-1, with 12 bases aligning to TRBD2. The CDR3 length is 17 residues. The germline gives CDR1 KGHDR, CDR2 SFDVKD. V lost 3 bases, J lost 3 bases, and 5 bases stayed unmatched. CDR3: CATSDPLAGGLYNEQFF. CDR3 bases: TGTGCCACCAGTGATCCTCTAGCGGGAGGGCTCTACAATGAGCAGTTCTTC.

This clonotype has more than one count but fewer than ten. The chain employs TRBV3-1 and TRBJ1-5; weak D call: TRBD1 (6 bases). Looked up from germline, CDR1 is LGHDT and CDR2 is YNNKEL (reference sequence). The CDR3 loop spans 13 amino acids. The V gene lost 6 bases and the J gene lost 6 bases, with 12 bases spanning the gap. CDR3 in DNA: TGTGCCAGCAGTGAACAGGGCCGTCAGCCCCAGCATTTT. This encodes CASSEQGRQPQHF.

The genes are TRBV20-1 and TRBJ2-3; 13 bases are shared with TRBD2. The CDR3 runs 15 residues. The germline V gene encodes CDR1 DFQATT and CDR2 SNEGSKA (reference sequence). The J segment lost 6 bases and the V segment lost 0 bases, leaving 3 bases of the junction unmatched. The CDR3 bases are TGCAGTGCTAGAGATCCGACTAGCGGGGGGGATACGCAGTATTTT. This gives the protein CSARDPTSGGDTQYF.

This clonotype was seen a handful of times. This chain uses TRBV10-3 with TRBJ2-7, with 12 positions matching TRBD2. Trimming cost V 4 bases and J 3 bases; bases outside gene matches: 1. Germline values: CDR1 ENHRY, CDR2 SYGVKD. The CDR3 is 14 amino acids. The CDR3 protein is CAISVTSGGYEQYF. The DNA for the CDR3 is TGTGCCATCAGTGTGACTAGCGGGGGCTACGAGCAGTACTTC.

This clonotype was found many times. This rearrangement joins TRBV4-2 to TRBJ2-2; TRBD2 matches at 8 bases. Germline values: CDR1 LGHNA, CDR2 YNFKEQ. The V gene end was trimmed by 2 bases and the J gene end by 6 bases; junction bases not matched to a gene: 2. The CDR3 runs to 14 residues. CDR3 sequence: CASSQQRGPGELFF. Here the CDR3 DNA reads TGTGCCAGCAGCCAACAGCGGGGGCCCGGGGAGCTGTTTTTT.

The gene calls are TRBV7-2 and TRBJ2-6, with D possibly matching TRBD1 (6 bases). Germline loops: CDR1 SGHTA, CDR2 FQGNSA. This CDR3 is 13 amino acids long. Trimming pared 5 bases from V and 12 bases from J, leaving 14 bases between. The CDR3 region is CASSPSQGFVLTF. CDR3 DNA: TGTGCCAGCAGCCCAAGCCAGGGGTTCGTCCTGACTTTC.